This TCR beta chain was documented in a study of cytomegalovirus exposure and HLA in healthy donors. This CDR3 region has 14 residues. Deletions cut 0 bases from V and 3 bases from J, with 9 bases between. Looked up from germline, CDR1 is KGHSH and CDR2 is LQKENI. This clone was recorded once. Amplification used 60 Vbeta primers and 13 Jbeta primers. TCRdb's table, derived via immunoSEQ multiplex PCR, lists solely in-frame clones and lacks some. This sample has about 130,000 clones, with over 70% found just once. This clonotype was obtained from a woman between 35 and 50 years old in good health and CMV-seropositive. The rearrangement uses TRBV18 and TRBJ2-7; no firm D call. Sequencing was performed on PBMCs. The CDR3 here is CASSPPSPLYEQYF. DNA of the CDR3: TGTGCCAGCTCACCACCGAGTCCTCTCTACGAGCAGTACTTC.